This T cell receptor beta chain was recovered during a study of long-term antiretroviral therapy in people with HIV. An immunoSEQ assay, version v3.0, was performed at survey level. TCRdb keeps only in-frame clones here, not all; method: immunoSEQ multiplex PCR. The top ten hold approximately 8% of the sample, which has some 35,000 clones, about 80% seen once. The sequences come from unsorted PBMCs, collected 0.4 years before starting antiretroviral therapy. These receptors originate from a man aged 18 to 30 with HIV.

The gene calls are TRBV30 and TRBJ2-1; perhaps TRBD2 as D (5 bases). V lost 3 bases and J lost 6, with 6 bases in between. This CDR3 has 11 amino acids. The germline V gene has CDR1 GTSNPN and CDR2 SVGIG (reference sequence). The CDR3 reads CAWSSGNEQFF. Written as DNA, the CDR3 is TGTGCCTGGAGCAGCGGCAATGAGCAGTTCTTC.